These 17 T cell receptor beta chains were sequenced from one sample in a study of blood T cell repertoires in COVID-19. Repertoires were generated with immunoSEQ multiplex PCR, while TCRdb's copy carries only in-frame clones and drops some. The sample records tens of thousands of clones, under 85% being singletons. Sequencing was performed on peripheral blood. Receptor source: a woman of 80 years or more with acute or convalescent COVID-19.

This rearrangement joins TRBV19 to TRBJ1-4; D ambiguous. V lost 2 bases and J lost 4, with 14 bases in between. The CDR3 runs 16 residues. CDR1 is LNHDA, CDR2 SQIVND, per germline (reference sequence). The CDR3 nucleotides read TGTGCCAGTAGTATACCAACACGGAGACGTAATGAAAAACTGTTTTTT. It specifies CASSIPTRRRNEKLFF.

The chain uses TRBV7-2 and TRBJ2-7, with D possibly matching TRBD2 (6 bases). Looked up from germline, CDR1 is SGHTA and CDR2 is FQGNSA. This CDR3 is built from 14 residues. The V end was cut by 2 bases, the J end by 2 bases, with 10 bases between. CDR3 coding DNA: TGTGCCAGCAGCTTATTTGGACTAACCTACGAGCAGTACTTC. This translates into CASSLFGLTYEQYF.

The rearrangement links TRBV5-6 to TRBJ2-1; 9 bases match TRBD2. Germline V gives CDR1 SGHDT, CDR2 YYEEEE. The CDR3 has 14 residues. The V segment lost 5 bases and the J segment 4 bases; nucleotides outside the gene matches: 4. This CDR3 reads CASRTSGIYNEQFF. DNA of the CDR3: TGTGCCAGCAGGACTAGCGGAATATACAATGAGCAGTTCTTC.

The chain uses TRBV21-1 and TRBJ2-7; no DNA check was done on the table's D call, TRBD1. TRBV21-1 constitutes a pseudogene. This CDR3 region has 15 residues. The CDR3 DNA is TGTGCCAGCAGCAAAGACCCAGGGGGTGGCTACGAGCAGTACTTC. Translation gives CASSKDPGGGYEQYF.

J is TRBJ2-1 and V is TRBV28; D gene uncertain. This CDR3 contains 11 residues. Trimming pared 6 bases from V and 3 bases from J, leaving 3 bases between. The germline V gene has CDR1 MDHEN and CDR2 SYDVKM. The CDR3 is CASSNYNEQFF. CDR3 DNA sequence: TGTGCCAGCAGCAACTACAATGAGCAGTTCTTC.

V is TRBV5-1 and J is TRBJ2-3; no firm D call. V was pared by 0 bases and J by 3 bases, with 8 bases between. The germline gives CDR1 SGHRS, CDR2 YFSETQ. CDR3 length: 14 residues. CDR3 residues: CASSLGVATDTQYF. DNA of the CDR3: TGCGCCAGCAGCTTGGGGGTAGCTACAGATACGCAGTATTTT.

The chain uses TRBV3-1 (or the pseudogene TRBV3-2) and TRBJ1-5; D remains ambiguous. Germline CDR1 LGHDT, CDR2 YNNKEL (reference sequence). The CDR3 runs 15 residues. The ends were cut back, 1 base at V and 5 bases at J, with 12 bases in the middle. CDR3: CASSQASLGYQPQHF. The CDR3 DNA sequence: TGTGCCAGCAGCCAAGCGAGCCTCGGGTATCAGCCCCAGCATTTT.

The rearrangement links TRBV27 to TRBJ1-5; 7 bases map to TRBD1. There are 18 residues in the CDR3. The germline gives CDR1 MNHEY, CDR2 SMNVEV (reference sequence). After removal of 0 bases from V and 7 bases from J, the junction contained 15 bases not matched to a gene. In nucleotides, the CDR3 is TGTGCCAGCAGTTTATCTCCCCTTAACAGGGGCGCAGGCCAGCCCCAGCATTTT. Encoded protein: CASSLSPLNRGAGQPQHF.

This clone was picked up many times. The chain couples TRBV7-2 to TRBJ2-7; D perhaps matches TRBD2 (5 bases). V lost 5 bases, J lost 5 bases, and 16 bases lay in between. The CDR3 totals 14 residues. CDR1 and CDR2 from the germline V gene are SGHTA and FQGNSA. The CDR3 DNA follows: TGTGCCAGCAGCAGACCCGGGGTTACCCACGAGCAGTACTTC. Its protein is CASSRPGVTHEQYF. The variable domain in full, completed from reference TRBV7-2 and TRBJ2-7, reads GAGVSQSPSNKVTEKGKDVELRCDPISGHTALYWYRQSLGQGLEFLIYFQGNSAPDKSGLPSDRFSAERTGGSVSTLTIQRTQQEDSAVYLCASSRPGVTHEQYFGPGTRLTVT.

V is TRBV7-2 and J is TRBJ1-4; D gene uncertain. The V and J ends lost 3 bases and 7 bases respectively, with 6 bases between them. The germline gives CDR1 SGHTA, CDR2 FQGNSA. The CDR3 length is 12 residues. The CDR3, as DNA: TGTGCCAGCAGCTTGGGCCCTGAAAAACTGTTTTTT. Translated: CASSLGPEKLFF.

The gene calls are TRBV7-9 and TRBJ2-3; D not resolved. The CDR3 length is 13 residues. In germline, CDR1 is SEHNR, CDR2 FQNEAQ (reference sequence). Trimming removed 5 bases at V and 1 base at J, with 7 bases between. The CDR3: CASSVPGTDTQYF. The CDR3 DNA sequence: TGTGCCAGCAGCGTCCCAGGCACAGATACGCAGTATTTT.

This clone appeared a few times. In DNA, the CDR3 is TGTGCCAGCAAGGCCTCGGGACAGGCCCCCCCCCTCCACTTT. Amino acid sequence: CASKASGQAPPLHF. V and J are TRBV6-5 and TRBJ1-6; TRBD1 aligns across 8 bases. The CDR3 loop spans 14 amino acids. From germline, CDR1 is MNHEY and CDR2 SVGAGI. Trimming at V came to 7 bases and at J to 13 bases, leaving 12 bases not matched to a gene.

V gene TRBV28 combines with J gene TRBJ1-5, with D perhaps matching TRBD1 (6 bases). V shed 6 bases and J shed 6 bases, with 18 bases lying between them. The germline CDR1 and CDR2 sequences are MDHEN and SYDVKM. This CDR3 contains 15 residues. DNA for the CDR3: TGTGCCAGCAGAATACCGGGACAAGGGAGTCAGCCCCAGCATTTT. Translating gives CASRIPGQGSQPQHF. The full variable domain, with the rest looked up from reference TRBV28 and TRBJ1-5, is DVKVTQSSRYLVKRTGEKVFLECVQDMDHENMFWYRQDPGLGLRLIYFSYDVKMKEKGDIPEGYSVSREKKERFSLILESASTNQTSMYLCASRIPGQGSQPQHFGDGTRLSIL.

The V gene is TRBV28, the J gene TRBJ2-2; unclear D gene. V lost 6 bases to trimming and J lost 5 bases, with 13 bases between them. This CDR3 is built from 14 residues. In germline, CDR1 is MDHEN, CDR2 SYDVKM. The CDR3 sequence is CASRITVATGELFF. CDR3 DNA: TGTGCCAGCAGAATCACAGTGGCAACCGGGGAGCTGTTTTTT.

The CDR3 spells CASSYGIAVYEQYF. For the CDR3, the DNA is TGTGCCAGCAGTTACGGGATAGCGGTATACGAGCAGTACTTC. The chain is built from TRBV6-5 and TRBJ2-7; D is possibly TRBD2 (6 bases). Germline CDR1 and CDR2: MNHEY and SVGAGI. The CDR3 has 14 residues. V was cut by 2 bases and J by 4 bases, with 12 bases left in between.

V and J are TRBV2 and TRBJ1-4; D not certain. V lost 5 bases to trimming and J lost 7 bases, with 14 bases between them. The germline V gene has CDR1 SNHLY and CDR2 FYNNEI. There are 14 residues in the CDR3. The CDR3 protein is CASSPSLGSEKLFF. The CDR3 DNA reads TGTGCCAGCAGTCCTTCCCTCGGGAGTGAAAAACTGTTTTTT.

This chain uses TRBV19 with TRBJ2-5; D ambiguous. In germline, CDR1 is LNHDA, CDR2 SQIVND (reference sequence). The CDR3 is 14 amino acids. Trimming pared 5 bases from V and 5 bases from J, leaving 15 bases between. The CDR3 bases are TGTGCCAGTAGTCCTCAGATTGGTACCGAGACCCAGTACTTC. Its translation: CASSPQIGTETQYF.